This TCR beta chain stems from a study of cytomegalovirus exposure and HLA in healthy donors. General study findings and limits: HLA-A and HLA-B allele assignments for most subjects were reportedly predicted accurately using TCR beta sequences.

Both 60 Vbeta primers and 13 Jbeta primers went into the PCR. The assay was immunoSEQ multiplex PCR, and TCRdb's table has in-frame clones only and misses some. The table has around 180,000 clones, over 60% seen once. The CDR3 runs to 16 residues. Looked up from germline, CDR1 is MNHNS and CDR2 is SASEGT. Trimming took 8 bases from V and 2 from J; bases not matched to a gene: 13. Remarks on this clone: Its specificity is not known.

The specimen sequenced was PBMCs. The gene calls are TRBV6-1 and TRBJ1-2, with 8 bases lining up with TRBD1. The receptor's source is a girl aged 5 to 17 in good health and CMV-seronegative. CDR3 bases: TGTGCCAGCTCTGAAGATTCGGGACAGGAGAACTATGGCTACACCTTC. It codes for CASSEDSGQENYGYTF.